These T cell receptor beta chains were read from a single sample in a study of regulatory T cells in long-lasting Graves disease. TCRdb passed the multiplex PCR reads through MiXCR, listing each CDR3 protein once. The sample lists 700,000 or so distinct CDR3 sequences; around 30% were seen once. Sequencing was performed on peripheral blood mononuclear cells (PBMCs), taken when the disease was refractory, from a patient treated with antithyroid drugs. The receptors were sampled from a female donor with Graves disease. The CDR3 runs from the conserved cysteine through the conserved F or W. The order of the fields is D gene, J gene, V gene, CDR3 protein. A D gene is named only where the DNA matches it firmly.

D: NA
J: TRBJ1-2
V: TRBV6-5
CDR3: CASSSSRDLFRGYTF

D: TRBD1
J: TRBJ1-4
V: TRBV2
CDR3: CAVHRGEREKLFF

D: TRBD1
J: TRBJ1-5
V: TRBV28
CDR3: CAGSLGQEKKPQHF

D: NA
J: TRBJ1-2
V: TRBV14
CDR3: CASSQDLVYGYTF

D: NA
J: TRBJ1-1
V: TRBV6-1
CDR3: CASMRGDPEAFF

D: TRBD1
J: TRBJ1-1
V: TRBV12-3/TRBV12-4
CDR3: CASSFWTGLAFF

D: TRBD1
J: TRBJ1-2
V: TRBV6-2/TRBV6-3
CDR3: CASSSPGTGTNYGYTF

D: TRBD1
J: TRBJ2-5
V: TRBV12-3/TRBV12-4
CDR3: CASSSQGKETPYF

D: NA
J: TRBJ1-1
V: TRBV2
CDR3: CASSVTVEAFF

D: NA
J: TRBJ2-7
V: TRBV3-1
CDR3: CASSQASGEQYF

D: TRBD1
J: TRBJ2-7
V: TRBV28
CDR3: CATEDRGFSYEQYF

D: TRBD1
J: TRBJ1-1
V: TRBV27
CDR3: CASSAGQVALWTEAFF

D: TRBD2
J: TRBJ2-7
V: TRBV6-8
CDR3: CASSYTPLAGGILTYEQYF

D: NA
J: TRBJ1-2
V: TRBV7-9
CDR3: CASIATASTNYGYTF

D: NA
J: TRBJ1-2
V: TRBV5-1
CDR3: CASSGVLPYGYTF

D: NA
J: TRBJ2-4
V: TRBV5-1
CDR3: CASSSQGGAWNIQYF

D: NA
J: TRBJ1-5
V: TRBV11-2
CDR3: CASSPRPGAQPQHF

D: NA
J: TRBJ2-3
V: TRBV29-1
CDR3: CSVQRTPNTDTQYF

D: NA
J: TRBJ2-5
V: TRBV12-3/TRBV12-4
CDR3: CASSPDRRETQYF

D: TRBD1
J: TRBJ2-7
V: TRBV12-3/TRBV12-4
CDR3: CASSTGTGGGNEQYF

D: NA
J: TRBJ1-2
V: TRBV20-1
CDR3: CSARDQTTENYGYTF

D: NA
J: TRBJ1-5
V: TRBV11-3
CDR3: CASSLGHRNQPQHF

D: NA
J: TRBJ2-5
V: TRBV20-1
CDR3: CSARDLGGTQYF

D: NA
J: TRBJ1-2
V: TRBV27
CDR3: CASSLSTQTVSIYGYTF

D: NA
J: TRBJ1-5
V: TRBV6-5
CDR3: CASSYSRQGRRNQPQHF

D: TRBD1
J: TRBJ1-1
V: TRBV5-1
CDR3: CASSFEGGAGYTEAFF

D: TRBD2
J: TRBJ2-7
V: TRBV7-9
CDR3: CASSFSSGPWSEQYF

D: TRBD1
J: TRBJ1-5
V: TRBV6-9
CDR3: CASSYTHRGSHSNQPQHF

D: NA
J: TRBJ1-2
V: TRBV4-1
CDR3: CASSPLNAENYGYTF

D: NA
J: TRBJ2-7
V: TRBV27
CDR3: CASSGGPFEQYF

D: NA
J: TRBJ1-2
V: TRBV27
CDR3: CASSPSPGSYGYTF

D: NA
J: TRBJ1-1
V: TRBV27
CDR3: CASSMRAGFGNTEAFF

D: NA
J: TRBJ1-1
V: TRBV11-2
CDR3: CASSLGAQNTEAFF

D: NA
J: TRBJ1-1
V: TRBV5-1
CDR3: CASSLSGTDEAFF

D: NA
J: TRBJ1-1
V: TRBV28
CDR3: CASKWRGGNTEAFF

D: TRBD1
J: TRBJ1-1
V: TRBV20-1
CDR3: CSAESGGLRNTEAFF

D: TRBD2
J: TRBJ2-7
V: TRBV20-1
CDR3: CSAKGVAGGHSSYEQYF

D: NA
J: TRBJ1-2
V: TRBV30
CDR3: CAWGLRGNYGYTF

D: TRBD2
J: TRBJ2-7
V: TRBV19
CDR3: CASSTMASGAYEQYF